This TCR beta chain stems from a study of early T cells in non-severe SARS-CoV-2 infection. Turning to the study itself: Bulk RNA from unsorted whole blood was sequenced; chains were unpaired. General study points: Private and CD4 specificities were missed by VDJdb matching, which favored anti-spike CD8 responses.

Germline V gene lookup returns CDR1 MDHEN and CDR2 SYDVKM. The CDR3 has 16 residues. V shed 5 bases and J 0 bases; nucleotides not matched to a gene: 2. There are a few counts of this clonotype. Its antigen is not identified. Unique molecular identifiers were attached to individual cDNA molecules. TCRdb called the 5' RACE reads again in MiXCR, with one record for every CDR3 protein. The sample contains some 40,000 distinct CDR3 sequences, approximately 4.1% of which appear only once. The chain carries TRBV28 and TRBJ2-1; 12 nucleotides agree with TRBD2. The clonotype was recovered from an adult who was a healthcare worker with PCR-confirmed SARS-CoV-2 infection or an uninfected control (not recorded which). The sequenced material came from whole blood. CDR3 nucleotides: TGTGCCAGCAGTCGGACTAGCGGGAACTCCTACAATGAGCAGTTCTTC. Translation gives CASSRTSGNSYNEQFF.